This T cell receptor (beta chain) was obtained from a study of blood T cells in healthy people across ages. On the study more broadly: About one barcoded beta molecule per two T cells came from capture by template switching.

Germline values: CDR1 LGHNA, CDR2 YSLEER. The ends were cut back, 4 bases at V and 3 bases at J, with 13 bases in the middle. The CDR3 consists of 14 residues. This clonotype was counted at least ten times. Its specificity is not known. The authors ran a second PCR of roughly 6 to 12 cycles using a sample-barcoded 5' primer and a J-beta primer mix. Every cDNA molecule carried a tag from a template-switch adaptor bearing 12 random nucleotides. From the 5' RACE reads, TCRdb called clonotypes with MiXCR, one entry per CDR3 protein. The sample has 1,800,000 or so distinct CDR3 sequences, approximately 40% seen once. Samples each yielded at least 5.5 micrograms of total RNA. Study-wide findings and caveats: Diversity figures based on one million T cells were deemed too low.

The receptor was isolated from a human donor in good health. The chain is built from TRBV4-3 and TRBJ2-7, with D perhaps matching TRBD1 (6 bases). Sequencing was carried out using blood. This chain's CDR3 is CASSPRQDHYEQYF. In DNA form, the CDR3 reads TGCGCCAGCAGCCCTCGACAGGACCACTACGAGCAGTACTTC.